Below, one T cell receptor (beta chain) is given with its context. Its antigen remains unknown. The data originate from a study of T cell responses to AZD1222 COVID-19 vaccine. Study outcomes and limitations: Spike regions recognized by vaccine-associated CD4 TCRs spanned the protein, led by 160-218 and 743-854. The study sampled repertoires only after the peak T cell response.

Trimming took 2 bases from V and 8 from J; bases not matched to a gene: 4. CDR1 is SGHKS and CDR2 is YYEKEE in the germline V gene (reference sequence). The CDR3 is 14 amino acids. Produced via immunoSEQ multiplex PCR; TCRdb's table is partial and in-frame only. The sample holds 150,000 to 200,000 clones; 80% to 90% are singletons and the top ten take roughly 4%. The chain carries TRBV5-5 and TRBJ1-6, with 7 bases aligning to TRBD1. This clonotype was obtained from an adult who received the MenACWY meningococcal vaccine as a control. This material consisted of peripheral blood, taken 28 days after the second dose of the MenACWY control vaccine. The CDR3 coding sequence is TGTGCCAGCAGCTTTGACAGGGTTGATTCACCCCTCCACTTT. Translating it yields CASSFDRVDSPLHF. The full variable domain, in which reference TRBV5-5 and TRBJ1-6 provide the parts outside the CDR3, is DAGVTQSPTHLIKTRGQQVTLRCSPISGHKSVSWYQQVLGQGPQFIFQYYEKEERGRGNFPDRFSARQFPNYSSELNVNALLLGDSALYLCASSFDRVDSPLHFGNGTRLTVT.